Presented here are 11 T cell receptor beta chains from one specimen sequenced in a study of blood T cell repertoires in COVID-19 (dated by TCRdb to between 2020 and 2021). Library prep was done by the immunoSEQ multiplex PCR assay. This is the immuneACCESS table as TCRdb keeps it, with only in-frame sequences that have V and J called. A part of the clones is gone; compared with another copy, unresolved V genes explain less than half, and the rest is unexplained. This sample is represented by 65,000 to 80,000 clones; approximately 85% of them were singletons. The top ten clonotypes cover 27% of the sample. Sequenced input: peripheral blood. The source is a human donor in a cohort sampled during active COVID-19.

This clone showed up just a few times. The rearrangement uses TRBV18 and TRBJ1-4; 9 bases agree with TRBD1. Germline trimming cut 6 bases from V and 8 bases from J; bases unmatched to any gene: 10. CDR3 length equals 15 residues. Germline V gives CDR1 KGHSH, CDR2 LQKENI. The CDR3 region has the DNA TGTGCCAGCTCGACAGGGGGTGCAGGTCGGGAAAAACTGTTTTTT. Translating it yields CASSTGGAGREKLFF. Variable domain in full (rest from reference TRBV18 and TRBJ1-4): NAGVMQNPRHLVRRRGQEARLRCSPMKGHSHVYWYRQLPEEGLKFMVYLQKENIIDESGMPKERFSAEFPKEGPSILRIQQVVRGDSAAYFCASSTGGAGREKLFFGSGTQLSVL.

The rearrangement joins TRBV3-1 (or the pseudogene TRBV3-2) to TRBJ1-5; 8 bases are a match to TRBD1. V lost 1 base and J lost 4; bases outside the gene matches: 0. The CDR3 has 14 amino acids. Germline V CDR1 and CDR2: LGHDT, YNNKEL (reference sequence). The CDR3, as DNA: TGTGCCAGCAGCCAAGGACAGGGGAATCAGCCCCAGCATTTT. Its protein product is CASSQGQGNQPQHF.

V gene TRBV4-1 combines with J gene TRBJ2-3; a possible D gene is TRBD2 (5 bases). V lost 1 base and J lost 5, with 10 bases in between. There are 14 residues in the CDR3. The germline V gene encodes CDR1 MGHRA and CDR2 YSYEKL. The CDR3 loop reads CASSQGSDLDTQYF. The CDR3 nucleotides read TGCGCCAGCAGCCAAGGTAGCGACTTAGATACGCAGTATTTT.

This clone was observed a single time. V gene TRBV5-4 combines with J gene TRBJ1-4; D unclear. The CDR3 consists of 16 residues. Germline CDR1 reads SGHNT; CDR2 reads YYREEE (reference sequence). V shed 1 base and J shed 0 bases, with 10 bases lying between them. The CDR3 here is CASSLRGRSTNEKLFF. CDR3 DNA: TGTGCCAGCAGCTTGCGTGGGAGATCAACTAATGAAAAACTGTTTTTT.

The V and J genes are TRBV6-1 and TRBJ2-5; D is uncertain. Trimming shortened V by 3 bases and J by 5 bases, and 13 bases separated the two germline ends. Germline CDR1 is MNHNS and CDR2 is SASEGT. The CDR3 runs to 14 residues. The CDR3 loop is CASSETPTRETQYF. The CDR3 DNA is TGTGCCAGCAGTGAGACCCCAACGCGGGAGACCCAGTACTTC.

The V call is TRBV19, the J call TRBJ2-7, with D possibly matching TRBD2 (5 bases). The V gene's germline CDR1 is LNHDA and CDR2 SQIVND (reference sequence). The CDR3 is 13 amino acids. The V end lost 6 bases, the J end lost 4 bases, and 13 bases lay between the germline ends. CDR3 in DNA: TGTGCCAGTAGCCGAGGGTTCCCGTACGAGCAGTACTTC. Translating it yields CASSRGFPYEQYF.

The V and J genes are TRBV11-2 and TRBJ1-2; the D gene is possibly TRBD1 (5 bases). Germline V gene data show CDR1 as SGHAT and CDR2 as FQNNGV. This CDR3 comprises 13 residues. The ends were cut back, 5 bases at V and 7 bases at J, with 14 bases in the middle. CDR3 in amino acids: CASSLVRGGGYTF. The DNA of the CDR3 is TGTGCCAGCAGCCTGGTTAGGGGCGGTGGCTACACCTTC.

The V gene is TRBV14, the J gene TRBJ2-1; 7 nucleotides agree with TRBD1. Germline CDR1 is SGHDN and CDR2 is FVKESK. The CDR3 consists of 17 residues. V dropped 4 bases and J dropped 0; count of bases not matched to a gene: 9. This chain's CDR3 is CASSPRTGLVSYNEQFF. The CDR3 DNA sequence: TGTGCCAGCAGCCCCCGGACAGGTCTTGTCTCCTACAATGAGCAGTTCTTC.

The J gene is TRBJ2-7, the V gene TRBV12-3 or TRBV12-4; the D gene is possibly TRBD1 (5 bases). The CDR3 extends over 11 amino acids. Between the trimmed V and J ends, which lost 6 bases and 6 bases, there was a span of 9 bases. DNA for the CDR3: TGTGCCAGCAGCATCCAGGGCGAGCAGTACTTC. This gives the protein CASSIQGEQYF.

The chain joins TRBV7-2 to TRBJ2-7; 12 bases line up with TRBD1. This CDR3 has 17 amino acids. Germline V CDR1 and CDR2: SGHTA, FQGNSA. The V segment lost 6 bases and the J segment 4 bases; nucleotides outside the gene matches: 13. The CDR3 loop is CASRHTAGTGGRYEQYF. The CDR3 DNA reads TGTGCCAGCAGACACACCGCCGGGACAGGGGGCCGGTACGAGCAGTACTTC.

The chain uses TRBV5-1 and TRBJ2-7; 7 bases are shared with TRBD1. Germline assignment: CDR1 SGHRS and CDR2 YFSETQ. The CDR3 is made up of 16 amino acids. After removal of 1 base from V and 0 bases from J, the junction contained 7 bases not matched to a gene. CDR3 region: CASSLSRDRSSYEQYF. CDR3 nucleotide sequence: TGCGCCAGCAGCTTGAGCCGGGACAGAAGCTCCTACGAGCAGTACTTC.